Following are 32 T cell receptor beta chains from one sample sequenced in a study of blood T cell repertoires in COVID-19. Sequencing was performed with immunoSEQ multiplex PCR; in TCRdb, only in-frame clones are kept and a portion is missing. The data show about 180,000 clones, almost 80% seen once. Sequenced: PBMCs or T cells enriched from blood (not recorded which). Source of these receptors: a woman between 50 and 59 years old who had recovered from COVID-19.

Notes on this clone: Being one base from a much bigger clone, this may be a read error. This CDR3 is CASSRGYEQYF. The CDR3 DNA sequence: TGTGCCAGCAGCCGGGGGTACGAGCAGTACTTC. The rearrangement links TRBV11-2 to TRBJ2-7; TRBD2 might be the D (6 bases). The V gene's germline CDR1 is SGHAT and CDR2 FQNNGV. This CDR3 has 11 amino acids. V was clipped by 5 bases and J by 4 bases, with 6 bases between them.

This sequence joins TRBV21-1 and TRBJ2-5; TRBD1 was called by the table and not checked on the DNA. TRBV21-1 is shown as a pseudogene. The CDR3 loop spans 16 amino acids. CDR3 amino acids: CASSKRSYRVRETQYF. The CDR3 DNA is TGTGCCAGCAGCAAAAGGAGCTACAGGGTCAGGGAGACCCAGTACTTC.

This chain links TRBV7-2 with TRBJ2-7; TRBD1 aligns across 7 bases. V trimming: 6 bases; J trimming: 3 bases; junction bases outside the gene matches: 8. The CDR3 loop spans 14 amino acids. Germline CDR1 is SGHTA and CDR2 is FQGNSA. The CDR3, as DNA: TGTGCCAGCAGTTCCACGACAGGGCTCTACGAGCAGTACTTC. Its translation is CASSSTTGLYEQYF.

The gene calls are TRBV30 and TRBJ1-5; 7 nucleotides line up with TRBD1. The CDR3 sequence is 15 residues long. The germline gives CDR1 GTSNPN, CDR2 SVGIG (reference sequence). Trimming took 0 bases from V and 3 from J; bases not matched to a gene: 5. This CDR3 reads CAWSVIGGPNQPQHF. The CDR3 DNA follows: TGTGCCTGGAGTGTTATAGGGGGCCCCAATCAGCCCCAGCATTTT.

This chain connects TRBV7-9 to TRBJ1-2; TRBD1 agrees at 11 bases. The germline gives CDR1 SEHNR, CDR2 FQNEAQ (reference sequence). The CDR3 sequence is 14 residues long. J gave up 7 bases and V 5 bases, and 6 bases lay outside the gene matches. The CDR3 loop reads CASSASGTGGGYTF. The CDR3, as DNA: TGTGCCAGCAGCGCGTCCGGGACAGGGGGTGGCTACACCTTC.

The genes are TRBV6-5 and TRBJ1-4; no clear D gene. V was cut by 7 bases and J by 12 bases, with 21 bases left in between. The CDR3 covers 14 residues. Germline V lookup: CDR1 MNHEY, CDR2 SVGAGI. The CDR3 DNA reads TGTGCCAGCAAGCCCCCCGGGTTTTTGTTGGAACTGTTTTTT. Its protein is CASKPPGFLLELFF.

This clone has only one observation. The CDR3 nucleotides read TGTGCCAGCAGTTTTGGGCCAGGGGGCCATCAGCCCCAGCATTTT. Translation gives CASSFGPGGHQPQHF. The chain couples TRBV28 to TRBJ1-5, with 8 bases lining up with TRBD1. This CDR3 spans 15 amino acids. Germline CDR1 MDHEN, CDR2 SYDVKM. Trimming cost V 3 bases and J 5 bases; bases outside gene matches: 6. The whole variable domain, remainder taken from reference TRBV28 and TRBJ1-5, is DVKVTQSSRYLVKRTGEKVFLECVQDMDHENMFWYRQDPGLGLRLIYFSYDVKMKEKGDIPEGYSVSREKKERFSLILESASTNQTSMYLCASSFGPGGHQPQHFGDGTRLSIL.

This chain joins TRBV29-1 and TRBJ2-7; 8 bases line up with TRBD2. Germline trimming cut 8 bases from V and 7 bases from J; bases unmatched to any gene: 13. Germline V lookup: CDR1 SQVTM, CDR2 ANQGSEA. CDR3 length: 13 residues. For the CDR3, the DNA is TGCAGCTTCCTTAGCGGGGCGGCTGGGGAGCAGTACTTC. Residues: CSFLSGAAGEQYF.

The chain joins TRBV4-1 to TRBJ2-1; possibly TRBD2 for D (6 bases). The CDR3 covers 17 residues. Germline V gives CDR1 MGHRA, CDR2 YSYEKL. V lost 4 bases, J lost 3 bases, and 19 bases lay in between. In nucleotides, the CDR3 is TGCGCCAGCAGCCCCATCGGCGCGGAGGGCTTCTACAATGAGCAGTTCTTC. Its translation: CASSPIGAEGFYNEQFF.

The chain has TRBV19 and TRBJ2-1, with a weak D call TRBD1 (7 bases). The CDR3 spans 15 residues. Trimming pared 5 bases from V and 3 bases from J, leaving 14 bases between. CDR1 is LNHDA, CDR2 SQIVND, per germline (reference sequence). This CDR3 reads CASSRGTAYYNEQFF. CDR3 nucleotide sequence: TGTGCCAGTAGTCGGGGGACAGCTTACTACAATGAGCAGTTCTTC.

The rearrangement uses TRBV18 and TRBJ1-5; maybe TRBD1 (5 bases). The V end lost 4 bases, the J end lost 7 bases, and 23 bases lay between the germline ends. CDR3 size: 17 residues. The germline CDR1 and CDR2 sequences are KGHSH and LQKENI. In DNA form, the CDR3 reads TGTGCCAGCTCACTTAAGGACAAGTCCCTCTCGTGGCAGCCCCAGCATTTT. Translating gives CASSLKDKSLSWQPQHF.

This chain connects TRBV27 to TRBJ2-5, with 7 positions matching TRBD1. Trimming cost V 8 bases and J 2 bases; bases outside gene matches: 8. This CDR3 is 14 amino acids long. The germline V gene has CDR1 MNHEY and CDR2 SMNVEV (reference sequence). The CDR3 DNA follows: TGTGCCAGCTGGGAGTACAGGGGACAAGAGACCCAGTACTTC. The encoded protein is CASWEYRGQETQYF.

This sequence joins TRBV7-3 and TRBJ2-3; D unresolved. CDR1 and CDR2 from the germline V gene are SGHTA and FQGTGA. The CDR3 sequence is 14 residues long. Trimming cost V 5 bases and J 4 bases, with 13 bases left between them. CDR3 DNA sequence: TGTGCCAGCAGCCCAGACAAGCCACCAGATACGCAGTATTTT. This encodes CASSPDKPPDTQYF.

The chain has TRBV30 and TRBJ2-5; TRBD1 agrees at 10 bases. Germline V gene data show CDR1 as GTSNPN and CDR2 as SVGIG (reference sequence). The CDR3 is made up of 16 amino acids. V gave up 2 bases and J gave up 5 bases; unmatched junction bases: 11. As DNA, the CDR3 is TGTGCCTGGAGTCTTCGGACAGGGGGGAAGGCGGAGACCCAGTACTTC. Protein sequence: CAWSLRTGGKAETQYF.

The chain joins TRBV7-2 to TRBJ2-7, with D uncertain. The length of the CDR3 is 13 residues. CDR1 and CDR2 from the germline V gene are SGHTA and FQGNSA. Trimming removed 7 bases at V and 0 bases at J, with 10 bases between. Written as DNA, the CDR3 is TGTGCCAGCACCCGTTTTCTCTCCTACGAGCAGTACTTC. Its protein is CASTRFLSYEQYF.

This rearrangement joins TRBV28 to TRBJ1-2; 9 bases match TRBD1. The CDR3 covers 13 residues. Germline CDR1 MDHEN, CDR2 SYDVKM. The ends lost 7 bases at V and 9 bases at J; junction bases unmatched: 9. The CDR3 reads CASNPQGAWRYTF. In DNA form, the CDR3 reads TGTGCCAGCAACCCACAGGGGGCGTGGCGCTACACCTTC.

The CDR3 nucleotides read TGTGCCAGCAGCTTAGGGGGTGGAGGGTTGCGGGCTAACTATGGCTACACCTTC. This translates into CASSLGGGGLRANYGYTF. J is TRBJ1-2 and V is TRBV11-2; D is uncertain. Germline V gives CDR1 SGHAT, CDR2 FQNNGV. V was clipped by 1 base and J by 0 bases, with 18 bases between them. The CDR3 length is 18 residues.

This chain links TRBV6-4 with TRBJ1-1; D ambiguous. V lost 6 bases and J lost 1, with 9 bases in between. The germline V gene encodes CDR1 MRHNA and CDR2 SNTAGT. CDR3 length equals 13 residues. The CDR3, as DNA: TGTGCCAGCAGCGCGGACTGGAACACTGAAGCTTTCTTT. Residues: CASSADWNTEAFF.

This chain connects TRBV7-9 to TRBJ2-7, with 7 bases that match TRBD1. The CDR3 consists of 12 residues. With 4 bases clipped from V and 5 bases from J, the junction kept 2 bases outside the gene matches. Germline V gene lookup returns CDR1 SEHNR and CDR2 FQNEAQ (reference sequence). CDR3 nucleotides: TGTGCCAGCAGCTCAGGGGGTGACGAGCAGTACTTC. Amino acid sequence: CASSSGGDEQYF.

The genes are TRBV3-1 (or the pseudogene TRBV3-2) and TRBJ2-4; TRBD1 agrees at 7 bases. There are 16 residues in the CDR3. V shed 0 bases, J shed 1 base, and the junction held 3 bases outside the gene matches. Germline lookup yields CDR1 LGHDT and CDR2 YNNKEL (reference sequence). The CDR3 DNA follows: TGTGCCAGCAGCCAAGAACAGGGGCGGGCCAAAAACATTCAGTACTTC. It encodes CASSQEQGRAKNIQYF.

The chain combines TRBV19 with TRBJ2-2, with 13 bases aligning to TRBD2. The CDR3 length is 17 residues. The ends lost 8 bases at V and 0 bases at J; junction bases unmatched: 6. The germline gives CDR1 LNHDA, CDR2 SQIVND (reference sequence). CDR3 in DNA: TGTGCCAGTGCTGGGACTAGCGGGATCGCGAACACCGGGGAGCTGTTTTTT. Amino acid sequence: CASAGTSGIANTGELFF.

In its sample, this clone was seen a few times. As DNA, the CDR3 is TGTGCCAGTAGTAACCCCGACAGATTAGCTAACTATGGCTACACCTTC. This translates into CASSNPDRLANYGYTF. V usage is TRBV19 and J usage is TRBJ1-2, with a tentative D call TRBD1 (5 bases). In germline, CDR1 is LNHDA, CDR2 SQIVND (reference sequence). The V gene lost 4 bases and the J gene lost 0 bases, with 15 bases spanning the gap. The CDR3 has 16 residues.

This chain connects TRBV12-3 or TRBV12-4 to TRBJ1-6; D call uncertain. Trimming took 6 bases from V and 9 from J, leaving 12 bases between them. This CDR3 is built from 13 residues. The CDR3 protein is CASSPPNRSPLHF. The CDR3 DNA reads as TGTGCCAGCAGCCCACCTAACCGTTCACCCCTCCACTTT.

The chain recombines TRBV10-3 with TRBJ2-5, with D possibly matching TRBD2 (5 bases). CDR3 length equals 14 residues. V dropped 7 bases and J dropped 1 base, with 13 bases sitting between them. CDR1 and CDR2 (germline): ENHRY, SYGVKD. The CDR3 loop is CAIKPSGPQETQYF. The CDR3 DNA reads as TGTGCCATCAAGCCAAGCGGTCCCCAAGAGACCCAGTACTTC.

The gene calls are TRBV6-2 or TRBV6-3 and TRBJ2-3; the match to TRBD1 covers 8 bases. This CDR3 is built from 17 residues. The V gene's germline CDR1 is MNHEY and CDR2 SVGEGT. V lost 5 bases and J lost 0; bases outside the gene matches: 10. CDR3 amino acids: CASSAGQGPLSTDTQYF. In nucleotides, the CDR3 is TGTGCCAGCAGTGCCGGACAGGGACCCCTAAGCACAGATACGCAGTATTTT.

The chain has TRBV6-1 and TRBJ1-2; possible D gene TRBD1, 6 bases. The CDR3 has 15 amino acids. Germline V gene sequence: CDR1 MNHNS, CDR2 SASEGT. V lost 0 bases and J 4 bases, leaving 12 bases between the germline ends. CDR3 in DNA: TGTGCCAGCAGTGAAGCGCATTACAGGGCCTATGGCTACACCTTC. It translates to CASSEAHYRAYGYTF.

There are many counts of this clone. The rearrangement links TRBV6-6 to TRBJ2-6, with 9 bases lining up with TRBD1. The V gene end was trimmed by 5 bases and the J gene end by 0 bases; junction bases not matched to a gene: 11. Germline CDR1 and CDR2: MNHNY and SVGAGI (reference sequence). There are 19 residues in the CDR3. The CDR3 loop is CASSPWRGTGSSGANVLTF. CDR3 nucleotide sequence: TGTGCCAGCAGTCCCTGGAGGGGGACAGGGTCCTCTGGGGCCAACGTCCTGACTTTC.

CDR3 loop: CASSFRQAISYEQYF. CDR3 nucleotides: TGTGCCAGCAGTTTCAGACAGGCTATCTCCTACGAGCAGTACTTC. The chain recombines TRBV28 with TRBJ2-7; weak D call: TRBD1 (6 bases). The CDR3 extends over 15 amino acids. Germline loops: CDR1 MDHEN, CDR2 SYDVKM. Trimming pared 3 bases from V and 0 bases from J, leaving 12 bases between.

Remarks on this clone: Germline and junction disagree at one end, which may indicate a read error. V usage is TRBV5-1 and J usage is TRBJ2-1; D perhaps matches TRBD1 (6 bases). The CDR3 runs to 15 residues. CDR1 is SGHRS, CDR2 YFSETQ, per germline. The CDR3 spells CASSPGQTSYNERFF. CDR3 bases: TGCGCCAGCAGCCCTGGACAGACTTCCTACAATGAGCGGTTCTTC.

This rearrangement joins TRBV11-3 to TRBJ1-5; 8 bases map to TRBD1. Germline V gives CDR1 SGHNT, CDR2 YENEEA. V shed 6 bases, J shed 2 bases, and the junction held 18 bases outside the gene matches. The CDR3 spans 19 residues. The CDR3 loop is CASRQSRDRWGERNQPQHF. CDR3 DNA: TGTGCCAGCAGACAGTCCAGGGACAGGTGGGGGGAGCGCAATCAGCCCCAGCATTTT.

The J gene is TRBJ2-3, the V gene TRBV27; 10 bases match TRBD2. The CDR3 has 16 amino acids. Germline-derived CDR1 and CDR2 are MNHEY and SMNVEV (reference sequence). The J segment lost 1 base and the V segment lost 5 bases, leaving 6 bases of the junction unmatched. CDR3 residues: CASSPLAGVGTDTQYF. The CDR3 coding sequence is TGTGCCAGCAGTCCCCTAGCGGGAGTGGGCACAGATACGCAGTATTTT.

DNA for the CDR3: TGTGCCAGTAGTATCAATCCTGCGGCAGATACGCAGTATTTT. Its translation is CASSINPAADTQYF. The chain employs TRBV19 and TRBJ2-3; D gene uncertain. V was trimmed by 3 bases and J by 4 bases, leaving 11 bases between them. The CDR3 consists of 14 residues. Germline V CDR1 and CDR2: LNHDA, SQIVND (reference sequence).